The 13 T cell receptor beta chains given below trace back to one sample, sequenced in a study of T cells in Graves' hyperthyroidism and ophthalmopathy. RNA transcripts were the template for amplifying TCR beta CDR3 regions. A first-round RT-PCR of the TCR CDR3 used the HTBI primer set. Each CDR3 protein is one row after TCRdb ran MiXCR on the multiplex PCR reads. The data show roughly 250,000 distinct CDR3 sequences, about 20% seen once. The sequencing sample was made of blood. The receptor source for this set is a man aged 30 to 39 with Graves' ophthalmopathy.

This clonotype was seen more than once but under ten times. The chain couples TRBV10-1 to TRBJ1-1; TRBD1 matches 8 bases. The CDR3 sequence is 15 residues long. In germline, CDR1 is WNHNN, CDR2 SYGVQD (reference sequence). V lost 0 bases, J lost 5 bases, and 5 bases stayed unmatched. The CDR3 DNA reads TGCGCCAGCAGTGAGTCAGGACAGGGTAAAACTGAAGCTTTCTTT. This sequence encodes CASSESGQGKTEAFF.

The V call is TRBV18, the J call TRBJ1-2; TRBD1 matches at 7 bases. CDR1 and CDR2 from the germline V gene are KGHSH and LQKENI. The CDR3 covers 17 residues. V shed 5 bases, J shed 4 bases, and the junction held 16 bases outside the gene matches. DNA for the CDR3: TGTGCCAGCTCATCATCTTACAGGGGAGGGTCCTCCTATGGCTACACCTTC. Residues: CASSSSYRGGSSYGYTF.

This clonotype has a count of ten or more. The V call is TRBV5-1, the J call TRBJ2-1; D is ambiguous. The CDR3 runs to 13 residues. V lost 0 bases to trimming and J lost 6 bases, with 7 bases between them. Germline V lookup: CDR1 SGHRS, CDR2 YFSETQ. The CDR3 region is CASSLGLGNEQFF. The CDR3 nucleotides are TGCGCCAGCAGCTTGGGATTAGGCAATGAGCAGTTCTTC.

The chain links TRBV6-1 to TRBJ2-7; 9 bases map to TRBD1. CDR1 and CDR2 from the germline V gene are MNHNS and SASEGT. CDR3 length equals 14 residues. V lost 4 bases and J lost 3; bases outside the gene matches: 4. The CDR3 is CASSGRTGDYEQYF. The DNA of the CDR3 is TGTGCCAGCAGTGGCCGGACAGGGGACTACGAGCAGTACTTC.

The chain joins TRBV7-2 to TRBJ2-2; perhaps TRBD1 as D (5 bases). CDR3 length equals 14 residues. V shed 5 bases and J shed 0 bases, with 7 bases lying between them. Germline V gives CDR1 SGHTA, CDR2 FQGNSA. Here the CDR3 reads CASSQGANTGELFF. The DNA for the CDR3 is TGTGCCAGCAGCCAAGGGGCGAACACCGGGGAGCTGTTTTTT.

This clonotype was seen a single time. The chain couples TRBV20-1 to TRBJ2-6, with D possibly matching TRBD2 (6 bases). There are 17 residues in the CDR3. The germline V and J ends were trimmed by 1 base and 0 bases, with 13 bases remaining between them. The V gene's germline CDR1 is DFQATT and CDR2 SNEGSKA (reference sequence). The CDR3 reads CSARAKKRVSGANVLTF. DNA for the CDR3: TGCAGTGCTAGAGCAAAGAAGCGGGTCTCTGGGGCCAACGTCCTGACTTTC.

This chain uses TRBV20-1 with TRBJ2-1, with TRBD2 identical over 16 bases. CDR1 and CDR2 from the germline V gene are DFQATT and SNEGSKA (reference sequence). The CDR3 totals 17 residues. The junction had 5 bases not matched to a gene; V was cut back by 6 bases and J by 0 bases. The CDR3 protein is CSAGLAGGPGSYNEQFF. The CDR3 region has the DNA TGCAGTGCGGGACTAGCGGGAGGGCCCGGCTCCTACAATGAGCAGTTCTTC.

The chain combines TRBV5-6 with TRBJ2-1; the match to TRBD2 covers 9 bases. V was clipped by 2 bases and J by 7 bases; unmatched bases: 13. The CDR3 has 17 amino acids. Germline CDR1 reads SGHDT; CDR2 reads YYEEEE. CDR3 region: CASSLELLAGFVNEQFF. The CDR3 nucleotides are TGTGCCAGCAGCTTAGAGTTGCTAGCGGGATTTGTAAATGAGCAGTTCTTC.

This clonotype was observed at least ten times. The rearrangement uses TRBV20-1 and TRBJ1-3; TRBD1 matches at 8 bases. The CDR3 sequence is 13 residues long. After removal of 6 bases from V and 2 bases from J, the junction contained 3 bases not matched to a gene. Germline values: CDR1 DFQATT, CDR2 SNEGSKA (reference sequence). CDR3: CSAPDRAGNTIYF. The CDR3 DNA reads TGCAGTGCACCGGACAGGGCTGGAAACACCATATATTTT.

This clonotype was observed a handful of times. V and J are TRBV5-1 and TRBJ2-3; D possibly uses TRBD1 or TRBD2 (5 bases each). Germline values: CDR1 SGHRS, CDR2 YFSETQ. This CDR3 is built from 14 residues. Between the trimmed V and J ends, which lost 0 bases and 2 bases, there was a span of 7 bases. The chain's CDR3 is CASSLEGTTDTQYF. In nucleotides, the CDR3 is TGCGCCAGCAGCTTGGAGGGGACCACAGATACGCAGTATTTT.

This clonotype was detected only a few times. This sequence joins TRBV7-9 and TRBJ2-3; D unresolved. CDR1 is SEHNR and CDR2 is FQNEAQ in the germline V gene (reference sequence). The CDR3 sequence is 13 residues long. V lost 5 bases to trimming and J lost 4 bases, with 10 bases between them. For the CDR3, the DNA is TGTGCCAGCAGCCCGAGAATTGCAGATACGCAGTATTTT. Residues: CASSPRIADTQYF.

The chain joins TRBV15 to TRBJ2-2; no firm D call. Trimming removed 7 bases at V and 0 bases at J, with 12 bases between. This CDR3 has 15 amino acids. Germline CDR1 and CDR2: LNHNV and YYDKDF (reference sequence). The CDR3 DNA sequence: TGTGCCACCACCCTAGTGGGTGCGAACACCGGGGAGCTGTTTTTT. This sequence encodes CATTLVGANTGELFF.

This clonotype was seen a handful of times. This chain's CDR3 is CASSLGGGGSYNEQFF. CDR3 DNA sequence: TGTGCCAGCAGCTTAGGGGGGGGCGGGAGCTACAATGAGCAGTTCTTC. V and J are TRBV7-2 and TRBJ2-1, with D possibly being TRBD2 (7 bases). Looked up from germline, CDR1 is SGHTA and CDR2 is FQGNSA. Trimming removed 1 base at V and 3 bases at J, with 13 bases between. CDR3 length: 16 amino acids.